A selection of T cell receptor beta chains follows, all from one sample in a study of blood T cell repertoires in COVID-19. Produced via immunoSEQ multiplex PCR; TCRdb's table is partial and in-frame only. In the table there are about 400,000 clones, roughly 87% of which are singletons. The specimen was PBMCs or T cells enriched from blood (not recorded which). All receptors come from a woman in her late teens or twenties with acute COVID-19. CDR3s include the opening cysteine and the closing phenylalanine or tryptophan. A D gene is named only where the DNA matches it firmly. The size of a clone is reported for some rows only, either as once, few or many, or as a class for expanded clones.

CDR3 protein	CDR3 DNA	D gene	V gene	clone size	J gene
CASSSPVGGRDGNEQFF	TGCGCCAGCAGTTCACCGGTCGGGGGACGGGACGGGAATGAGCAGTTCTTC	-	TRBV10-1	-	TRBJ2-1
CASSLPQGRQGDEQYF	TGTGCCAGCAGCTTACCGCAGGGGCGACAGGGAGACGAGCAGTACTTC	TRBD1	TRBV7-9	-	TRBJ2-7
CASSESLGAYEQYF	TGCGCCAGCAGTGAGTCCCTGGGAGCTTACGAGCAGTACTTC	-	TRBV10-2	-	TRBJ2-7
CASSPGGTSGDEQYF	TGTGCCAGCAGCCCCGGTGGGACTAGCGGGGACGAGCAGTACTTC	TRBD2	TRBV4-2	once	TRBJ2-7
CATSDLGPEVGELFF	TGTGCCACCAGTGATTTGGGGCCGGAGGTTGGGGAGCTGTTTTTT	-	TRBV24-1	-	TRBJ2-2
CASSEYSSYNSPLHF	TGTGCCAGCAGCGAATATAGCTCCTATAATTCACCCCTCCACTTT	-	TRBV7-6	-	TRBJ1-6
CAIGSRDTEAFF	TGTGCCATCGGTAGCAGAGACACTGAAGCTTTCTTT	-	TRBV10-3	-	TRBJ1-1
CARSPNPGQMNTEAFF	TGTGCCAGAAGCCCGAACCCGGGACAGATGAACACTGAAGCTTTCTTT	TRBD1	TRBV5-3	-	TRBJ1-1
CASSYSPAGVNSPLHF	TGTGCCAGCAGTTACTCCCCGGCAGGGGTGAATTCACCCCTCCACTTT	-	TRBV6-5	-	TRBJ1-6
CASGTGSYNEQFF	TGTGCCAGCGGGACAGGGTCCTACAATGAGCAGTTCTTC	TRBD1	TRBV5-6	-	TRBJ2-1
CASSPHRDLLSGEQFF	TGTGCCAGCAGTCCGCACAGGGACCTCTTATCGGGTGAGCAGTTCTTC	-	TRBV28	-	TRBJ2-1
CASSLEGVGYGYTF	TGTGCCAGCAGCTTAGAGGGAGTGGGCTATGGCTACACCTTC	-	TRBV7-8	many	TRBJ1-2
CASSATPGLAFSGANVLTF	TGTGCCAGCAGCGCTACACCGGGACTAGCATTCTCTGGGGCCAACGTCCTGACTTTC	TRBD2	TRBV9	-	TRBJ2-6
CASSSGPGKGYGYTF	TGTGCCAGCAGCTCCGGACCAGGGAAGGGCTATGGCTACACCTTC	-	TRBV7-3	-	TRBJ1-2
CASSYLLSASGGGGTDTQYF	TGTGCCAGCAGTTACTTACTCTCCGCGTCTGGAGGGGGCGGCACAGATACGCAGTATTTT	-	TRBV6-2/TRBV6-3	-	TRBJ2-3
CASSQQQESYEQYF	TGCGCCAGCAGCCAGCAACAGGAGTCCTACGAGCAGTACTTC	-	TRBV4-1	-	TRBJ2-7
CASSVYKGSNTEAFF	TGTGCCAGCAGTGTTTATAAGGGGTCAAACACTGAAGCTTTCTTT	-	TRBV2	-	TRBJ1-1
CATSSRDSNYNEQFF	TGTGCCACCAGCAGCCGGGACAGCAACTACAATGAGCAGTTCTTC	TRBD1	TRBV15	-	TRBJ2-1
CASSPWTGSADGYTF	TGTGCCAGTAGTCCTTGGACAGGGTCGGCTGATGGCTACACCTTC	TRBD1	TRBV19	-	TRBJ1-2
CATSDYSNTGELFF	TGTGCCACCAGTGACTATTCGAACACCGGGGAGCTGTTTTTT	-	TRBV24-1	-	TRBJ2-2
CASSTKRDRAYNEQFF	TGTGCCAGCAGCACCAAGCGGGATAGGGCCTACAATGAGCAGTTCTTC	TRBD2	TRBV13	once	TRBJ2-1
CASSRQGPGYTF	TGTGCCAGCAGCCGACAGGGCCCCGGCTACACCTTC	TRBD1	TRBV3-1/TRBV3-2	-	TRBJ1-2
CASRPGGNQPQHF	TGTGCCAGCAGACCGGGCGGGAATCAGCCCCAGCATTTT	-	TRBV12-3/TRBV12-4	-	TRBJ1-5
CASSQYRDRGLEQYF	TGTGCCAGCAGCCAATACCGGGACAGGGGTTTAGAGCAGTACTTC	TRBD1	TRBV14	-	TRBJ2-7